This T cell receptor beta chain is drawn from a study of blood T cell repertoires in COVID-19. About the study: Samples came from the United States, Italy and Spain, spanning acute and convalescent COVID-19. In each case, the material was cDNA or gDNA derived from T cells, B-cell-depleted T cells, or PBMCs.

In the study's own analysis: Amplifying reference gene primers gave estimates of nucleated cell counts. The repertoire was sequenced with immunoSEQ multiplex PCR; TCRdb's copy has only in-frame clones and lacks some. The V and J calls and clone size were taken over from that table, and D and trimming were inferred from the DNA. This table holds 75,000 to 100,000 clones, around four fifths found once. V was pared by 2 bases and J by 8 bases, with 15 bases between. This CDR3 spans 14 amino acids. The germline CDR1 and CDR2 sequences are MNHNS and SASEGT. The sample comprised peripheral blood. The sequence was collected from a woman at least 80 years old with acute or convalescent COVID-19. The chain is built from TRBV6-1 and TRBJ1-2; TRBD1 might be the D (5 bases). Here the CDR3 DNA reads TGTGCCAGCAGTGAAAGTGGGGCATACGAGGGCTACACCTTC. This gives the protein CASSESGAYEGYTF.